Listed here are 20 T cell receptor beta chains from one sample, sequenced in a study of T cells expressing NK-cell markers. TCRdb re-called the 5' RACE reads; one entry per CDR3 protein, DNA not given. The ten top clones account for 3% to 4.5%, within a sample of 450,000 to 600,000 distinct CDR3 sequences. Specimen: blood T cells: a sorted CD56 or NKG2C T cell subset, CD4+ or CD8+ T cells, or bulk PBMC T cells (not recorded which). The receptors shown here come from a man between 18 and 35 years old in good health.

The chain carries TRBV27 and TRBJ1-1. Germline CDR1 is MNHEY and CDR2 is SMNVEV (reference sequence). CDR3 length: 15 residues. The CDR3: CASSISTGVSTEAFF.

The chain carries TRBV18 and TRBJ2-1; no DNA is available, so the TRBD1 call from TCRdb remains unchecked. This CDR3 is 14 amino acids long. Per germline, CDR1 KGHSH and CDR2 LQKENI. The CDR3 sequence: CASSPQSWGDEQFF.

The chain employs TRBV9 and TRBJ2-1; TCRdb selects TRBD2, and the lack of DNA leaves this call unchecked. There are 16 residues in the CDR3. Germline loops: CDR1 SGDLS, CDR2 YYNGEE. The CDR3 here is CASSVPAAGNLYEQFF.

The V gene is TRBV12-3 or TRBV12-4, the J gene TRBJ2-2; the TRBD2 assignment by TCRdb is unverifiable without DNA. The CDR3 is 17 residues long. The CDR3 sequence is CASSLDRVIGPTGELFF.

This chain uses TRBV7-9 with TRBJ2-1; TCRdb's D gene call, TRBD2, goes unchecked for lack of DNA. In germline, CDR1 is SEHNR, CDR2 FQNEAQ (reference sequence). This CDR3 comprises 14 residues. The chain's CDR3 is CASTGLAGADEQFF.

The V and J genes are TRBV27 and TRBJ2-7. This CDR3 spans 13 amino acids. Germline V gene data show CDR1 as MNHEY and CDR2 as SMNVEV (reference sequence). The CDR3 region is CASSSTELYEQYF.

The J gene is TRBJ2-7, the V gene TRBV20-1; TCRdb calls TRBD1, which cannot be checked without DNA. Germline lookup yields CDR1 DFQATT and CDR2 SNEGSKA (reference sequence). The CDR3 has 13 amino acids. The CDR3 loop reads CSARDMRGDEQYF.

The rearrangement uses TRBV6-5 and TRBJ1-3; TCRdb reports TRBD1, a call that lacks DNA to check it against. The CDR3 loop spans 17 amino acids. CDR1 is MNHEY, CDR2 SVGAGI, per germline. This chain's CDR3 is CASSYSADRNSGNTIYF.

V gene TRBV27 combines with J gene TRBJ2-1; TCRdb outputs TRBD2, but without DNA this stays unchecked. The length of the CDR3 is 16 residues. Germline CDR1 reads MNHEY; CDR2 reads SMNVEV (reference sequence). CDR3 loop: CASRISGLADYNEQFF.

The V and J genes are TRBV29-1 and TRBJ1-1; TCRdb gives TRBD1 as the D gene, but with no DNA this cannot be confirmed. Germline CDR1 and CDR2: SQVTM and ANQGSEA. The CDR3 spans 12 residues. The CDR3 region is CSLRQGNTEAFF.

CDR3: CSVDDATSQYF. V and J are TRBV29-1 and TRBJ2-7. In germline, CDR1 is SQVTM, CDR2 ANQGSEA. This CDR3 is 11 amino acids long.

The CDR3 sequence: CASSRSLDSPTDTQYF. The rearrangement uses TRBV12-3 or TRBV12-4 and TRBJ2-3; TCRdb indicates TRBD1, and absent DNA this call remains unverified. The length of the CDR3 is 16 residues.

The chain combines TRBV7-9 with TRBJ2-1; TCRdb returns TRBD2, unconfirmable since there is no DNA. Germline V CDR1 and CDR2: SEHNR, FQNEAQ (reference sequence). The CDR3 has 15 amino acids. The CDR3 sequence is CASRDDLRAGQEQFF.

The V gene is TRBV5-1, the J gene TRBJ2-7; TCRdb names TRBD1, which stays unverified in the absence of DNA. Looked up from germline, CDR1 is SGHRS and CDR2 is YFSETQ. The CDR3 length is 16 residues. CDR3 sequence reads: CASSLVPRASSYEQYF.

The CDR3 is CASSPDRGVGTQYF. The chain recombines TRBV12-3 or TRBV12-4 with TRBJ2-5; TCRdb reports TRBD1, a call that lacks DNA to check it against. The length of the CDR3 is 14 residues.

The rearrangement uses TRBV7-6 and TRBJ2-7; TCRdb proposes TRBD1, but this gene call is untestable without DNA. Germline lookup yields CDR1 SGHVS and CDR2 FNYEAQ. The CDR3 has 14 residues. The CDR3 here is CASSLRGSLHEQYF.

This chain uses TRBV29-1 with TRBJ1-1; as DNA is missing, the TRBD1 call by TCRdb cannot be tested. Germline-derived CDR1 and CDR2 are SQVTM and ANQGSEA. This CDR3 comprises 14 residues. The CDR3 sequence: CSVEVQGGNTEAFF.

The chain joins TRBV4-3 to TRBJ2-7; TCRdb calls TRBD1, which cannot be checked without DNA. Germline assignment: CDR1 LGHNA and CDR2 YSLEER. The CDR3 is 17 amino acids. The CDR3 sequence is CASSQDQSGHITYEQYF.

This rearrangement joins TRBV20-1 to TRBJ2-3. CDR3 length: 12 residues. Germline CDR1 DFQATT, CDR2 SNEGSKA (reference sequence). The CDR3 region is CSARTNEYAQYF.

V is TRBV3-1 and J is TRBJ2-3; TCRdb designates TRBD2, a call that cannot be tested without DNA. The CDR3 totals 13 residues. CDR1 is LGHDT, CDR2 YNNKEL, per germline (reference sequence). The CDR3 sequence is CASSPRGSRTQYF.